This TCR beta chain was captured by sequencing in a study of T cells in Graves' hyperthyroidism and ophthalmopathy. Whole-study findings and limits: Onset of ophthalmopathy came a median around 6.2 months after the model predicted it. Most expanded thyroid clonotypes above 0.001 recurred in blood.

On this clonotype: Its cognate antigen is unknown.

What was amplified from RNA transcripts were TCR beta CDR3 regions. TCR CDR3 regions were first amplified by RT-PCR with HTBI primers. TCRdb reprocessed the multiplex PCR reads with MiXCR, giving one entry per CDR3 protein. The profile shows fewer than 400,000 distinct CDR3 sequences, 20% to 30% of them singletons. When ophthalmopathy did not progress within 18 months, Graves' hyperthyroidism was considered stable. Not enrolled were patients with uncontrolled infection, other autoimmune disease, pregnancy or lactation. The sequence came from a man aged 45-65 years with Graves' hyperthyroidism. The specimen sequenced was blood.

Here the CDR3 DNA reads TGTGCCAGTAGTACGCTTATCGGATACGAGCAGTACTTC. Its protein product is CASSTLIGYEQYF. V gene TRBV19 combines with J gene TRBJ2-7; no definite D call. The germline CDR1 and CDR2 sequences are LNHDA and SQIVND (reference sequence). Trimming left V 4 bases short and J 4 bases short, with 11 bases between. This CDR3 spans 13 amino acids.